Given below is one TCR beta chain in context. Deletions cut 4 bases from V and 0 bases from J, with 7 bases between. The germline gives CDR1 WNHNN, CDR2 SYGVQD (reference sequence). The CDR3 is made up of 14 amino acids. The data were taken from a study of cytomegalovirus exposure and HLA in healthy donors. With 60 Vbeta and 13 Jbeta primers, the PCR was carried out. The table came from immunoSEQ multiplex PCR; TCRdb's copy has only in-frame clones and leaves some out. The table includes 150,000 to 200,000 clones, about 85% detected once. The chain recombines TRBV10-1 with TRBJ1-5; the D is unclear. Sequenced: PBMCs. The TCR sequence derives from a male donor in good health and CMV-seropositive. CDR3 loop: CASSAGDSNQPQHF. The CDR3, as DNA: TGCGCCAGCAGTGCCGGGGATAGCAATCAGCCCCAGCATTTT.